The 22 T cell receptor beta chains below all came from one sample that was sequenced in a study of blood T cell repertoires in COVID-19 (dated by TCRdb to the early 2020s). The library was generated by the immunoSEQ multiplex PCR assay. TCRdb took over this immuneACCESS table, retaining in-frame rearrangements with V and J assigned. Such tables are incomplete; in checked studies, under half of the missing clones stem from an unresolved V gene, and the remainder is unexplained. The sample table shows approximately 170,000 clones, and under 95% are seen once. Jointly, the top ten make up roughly a sixth of the sample. Sequencing was carried out using peripheral blood. Every receptor here comes from a man in his 60s with active or convalescent COVID-19.

A word on this clone: Other DNA variants within this sample encode the same CDR3. V usage is TRBV6-5 and J usage is TRBJ2-7, with TRBD1 identical over 9 bases. After removal of 6 bases from V and 2 bases from J, the junction contained 8 bases not matched to a gene. CDR3 length: 15 amino acids. Per the germline V gene, CDR1 is MNHEY and CDR2 is SVGAGI. The CDR3 sequence is CASRAPGTGTYEQYF. The CDR3 DNA reads TGTGCCAGCAGAGCTCCCGGGACAGGGACCTACGAGCAGTACTTC.

This clone was picked up one time. This rearrangement joins TRBV6-5 to TRBJ1-2; 7 nucleotides align to TRBD1. The CDR3 has 13 residues. V lost 7 bases, J lost 4 bases, and 6 bases stayed unmatched. CDR1 and CDR2 from the germline V gene are MNHEY and SVGAGI. CDR3 bases: TGTGCCAGCACCATGACAGGGACCTATGGCTACACCTTC. The encoded protein is CASTMTGTYGYTF.

The chain is built from TRBV11-2 and TRBJ1-6, with 7 bases aligning to TRBD1. Germline V CDR1 and CDR2: SGHAT, FQNNGV. This CDR3 is 19 amino acids long. V gave up 5 bases and J gave up 0 bases; unmatched junction bases: 13. CDR3 loop: CASSPRGHNPSSYNSPLHF. As DNA, the CDR3 is TGTGCCAGCAGCCCGAGGGGGCATAATCCGAGCTCCTATAATTCACCCCTCCACTTT. The whole variable domain, remainder taken from reference TRBV11-2 and TRBJ1-6, is EAGVAQSPRYKIIEKRQSVAFWCNPISGHATLYWYQQILGQGPKLLIQFQNNGVVDDSQLPKDRFSAERLKGVDSTLKIQPAKLEDSAVYLCASSPRGHNPSSYNSPLHFGNGTRLTVT.

A single count supports this clone. V and J are TRBV7-2 and TRBJ2-3; 11 nucleotides align to TRBD2. The CDR3 runs to 17 residues. J was trimmed by 0 bases and V by 1 base; bases with no gene match: 3. Germline loops: CDR1 SGHTA, CDR2 FQGNSA. Here the CDR3 DNA reads TGTGCCAGCAGCTTAGTGGGGACTAGCGGTAGCACAGATACGCAGTATTTT. Its translation is CASSLVGTSGSTDTQYF.

This clone was seen just once. The chain links TRBV3-1 (or the pseudogene TRBV3-2) to TRBJ1-1, with D possibly being TRBD1 (5 bases). Between the trimmed V and J ends, which lost 8 bases and 0 bases, there was a span of 13 bases. Germline loops: CDR1 LGHDT, CDR2 YNNKEL (reference sequence). The CDR3 sequence is 14 residues long. In nucleotides, the CDR3 is TGTGCCAGCGAACCGGGGGGGGTGAACACTGAAGCTTTCTTT. As protein: CASEPGGVNTEAFF.

This sequence joins TRBV3-1 (or the pseudogene TRBV3-2) and TRBJ2-7; tentatively, D is TRBD1 (6 bases). The CDR3 runs 15 residues. The germline gives CDR1 LGHDT, CDR2 YNNKEL (reference sequence). V lost 2 bases and J lost 2, with 13 bases in between. CDR3 amino acids: CASSQFRGSAYEQYF. CDR3 in DNA: TGTGCCAGCAGCCAATTCAGGGGATCTGCCTACGAGCAGTACTTC.

The chain is built from TRBV2 and TRBJ1-2; tentative D call: TRBD1 (5 bases). Germline CDR1 is SNHLY and CDR2 is FYNNEI. Between the trimmed V and J ends, which lost 4 bases and 0 bases, there was a span of 9 bases. The CDR3 covers 14 residues. Here the CDR3 DNA reads TGTGCCAGCAGTGGACCGGGGGCTAACTATGGCTACACCTTC. Translation: CASSGPGANYGYTF.

V usage is TRBV5-1 and J usage is TRBJ2-1; 8 positions agree with TRBD1. Trimming at V came to 4 bases and at J to 5 bases, leaving 8 bases not matched to a gene. Germline V CDR1 and CDR2: SGHRS, YFSETQ. The CDR3 length is 15 residues. This CDR3 is CASSGPGQEHNEQFF. The CDR3 DNA is TGCGCCAGCAGCGGCCCGGGACAGGAACACAATGAGCAGTTCTTC.

This clone was seen just once. This chain uses TRBV19 with TRBJ2-3; 10 bases match TRBD2. The V segment lost 4 bases and the J segment 0 bases; nucleotides outside the gene matches: 1. Germline V gene lookup returns CDR1 LNHDA and CDR2 SQIVND (reference sequence). CDR3 length: 15 amino acids. CDR3 nucleotides: TGTGCCAGTAGTAAACTAGCGGGAAGCACAGATACGCAGTATTTT. It translates to CASSKLAGSTDTQYF.

This chain joins TRBV27 and TRBJ1-2, with D possibly being TRBD1 (6 bases). CDR3 size: 16 residues. Trimming shortened V by 4 bases and J by 2 bases, and 17 bases separated the two germline ends. Per germline, CDR1 MNHEY and CDR2 SMNVEV (reference sequence). CDR3: CASSSTTGTSNYGYTF. Here the CDR3 DNA reads TGTGCCAGCAGTTCAACAACCGGGACATCGAACTATGGCTACACCTTC.

The V call is TRBV3-1 (or the pseudogene TRBV3-2), the J call TRBJ2-7, with D perhaps TRBD1 (6 bases). V was clipped by 7 bases and J by 7 bases, with 14 bases between them. CDR1 LGHDT and CDR2 YNNKEL come from the germline V gene (reference sequence). The CDR3 contains 12 residues. The CDR3 loop is CASTNSRGEQYF. DNA of the CDR3: TGTGCCAGCACCAATTCTAGGGGGGAGCAGTACTTC.

The chain recombines TRBV7-2 with TRBJ1-6, with TRBD1 matching over 10 bases. The CDR3 has 16 amino acids. Germline values: CDR1 SGHTA, CDR2 FQGNSA. Unmatched junction bases numbered 5, after V lost 2 bases and J lost 7 bases. The CDR3 spells CASSLRLDRGNSPLHF. CDR3 sequence (DNA): TGTGCCAGCAGCTTAAGATTGGACAGGGGGAATTCACCCCTCCACTTT.

This chain joins TRBV9 and TRBJ2-5; 11 positions match TRBD1. The trim removed 1 base at V and 5 bases at J, leaving 10 bases unmatched. This CDR3 spans 17 amino acids. Looked up from germline, CDR1 is SGDLS and CDR2 is YYNGEE. CDR3 amino acids: CASSVRQTGTGGETQYF. CDR3 DNA sequence: TGTGCCAGCAGCGTACGACAGACCGGGACAGGGGGTGAGACCCAGTACTTC.

CDR3 amino acids: CASSQDPAGGRDTQYF. In nucleotides, the CDR3 is TGTGCCAGCAGCCAAGATCCGGCGGGAGGGAGGGATACGCAGTATTTT. This rearrangement joins TRBV3-1 (or the pseudogene TRBV3-2) to TRBJ2-3, with 9 bases aligning to TRBD2. The V gene's germline CDR1 is LGHDT and CDR2 YNNKEL (reference sequence). This CDR3 contains 16 residues. With 0 bases clipped from V and 6 bases from J, the junction kept 7 bases outside the gene matches.

V usage is TRBV19 and J usage is TRBJ2-3; weak D call: TRBD1 (6 bases). The CDR3 has 16 amino acids. The germline V gene has CDR1 LNHDA and CDR2 SQIVND (reference sequence). Trimming left V 2 bases short and J 1 base short, with 13 bases between. The CDR3 region is CASSIRAGTRTDTQYF. In DNA, the CDR3 is TGTGCCAGTAGTATAAGGGCAGGGACACGCACAGATACGCAGTATTTT.

This rearrangement joins TRBV6-5 to TRBJ1-3; possibly TRBD1 for D (6 bases). V was cut by 2 bases and J by 8 bases, with 16 bases left in between. The germline V gene has CDR1 MNHEY and CDR2 SVGAGI. This CDR3 comprises 15 residues. Here the CDR3 DNA reads TGTGCCAGCAGTTACAGGGCAGGGGAGCGATACACCATATATTTT. Its protein product is CASSYRAGERYTIYF.

The chain carries TRBV18 and TRBJ2-3; the D gene is possibly TRBD2 (7 bases). V lost 4 bases and J lost 6, with 20 bases in between. The CDR3 is made up of 16 amino acids. Germline V gene data show CDR1 as KGHSH and CDR2 as LQKENI. The CDR3 nucleotides are TGTGCCAGCTCACTGGAGACACGGGGGGCAGCGGATACGCAGTATTTT. Amino acids: CASSLETRGAADTQYF.

The genes are TRBV27 and TRBJ1-1; 7 nucleotides line up with TRBD1. The germline CDR1 and CDR2 sequences are MNHEY and SMNVEV (reference sequence). The CDR3 spans 16 residues. Losses at the gene ends were 0 bases for V and 1 base for J; bases not matched to a gene: 5. Here the CDR3 reads CASSLSGGRRNTEAFF. CDR3 nucleotide sequence: TGTGCCAGCAGTTTATCAGGGGGCAGGAGGAACACTGAAGCTTTCTTT.

The gene calls are TRBV27 and TRBJ1-1; possible D gene TRBD1, 6 bases. The V and J ends lost 7 bases and 7 bases respectively, with 16 bases between them. Germline CDR1 reads MNHEY; CDR2 reads SMNVEV (reference sequence). This CDR3 has 13 residues. CDR3 sequence: CASTTQGSGEAFF. CDR3 DNA: TGTGCCAGCACTACACAGGGAAGTGGTGAAGCTTTCTTT.

The chain joins TRBV24-1 to TRBJ2-5; 8 positions agree with TRBD2. Germline loops: CDR1 KGHDR, CDR2 SFDVKD. The CDR3 has 13 amino acids. Trimming at V came to 5 bases and at J to 6 bases, leaving 4 bases not matched to a gene. The CDR3 loop is CATSGSGSQTQYF. The CDR3, as DNA: TGTGCCACCAGTGGGAGCGGGAGTCAGACCCAGTACTTC.

The V and J genes are TRBV20-1 and TRBJ2-7, with 11 bases aligning to TRBD2. Germline V lookup: CDR1 DFQATT, CDR2 SNEGSKA (reference sequence). This CDR3 spans 15 amino acids. V lost 3 bases, J lost 5 bases, and 9 bases stayed unmatched. CDR3 DNA sequence: TGCAGTGCTAGTTCTGGGACTAGCGGTTCCCACGAGCAGTACTTC. Amino acid sequence: CSASSGTSGSHEQYF.

The rearrangement uses TRBV6-5 and TRBJ2-3; TRBD2 might be the D (5 bases). V shed 6 bases and J shed 3 bases, with 10 bases lying between them. The germline V gene has CDR1 MNHEY and CDR2 SVGAGI. The CDR3 contains 13 residues. The CDR3 DNA follows: TGTGCCAGCAGAGCGGCGGCGACAGATACGCAGTATTTT. Protein product: CASRAAATDTQYF.